This T cell receptor (beta chain) emerged from a study of tumor-infiltrating lymphocytes in primary liver carcinoma (dated by TCRdb to 2015 to 2018). Study-level background: Surgical resection was performed in China between 2015 and early 2016 on a handful of patients with histopathologically diagnosed primary liver carcinoma. Each sample produced about 3.65 to 7.5 million productive TCRbeta reads, and read depth showed no significant difference between tissue types. Across five regions of each liver tumor, along with adjacent normal tissue and blood, the study brought together TCRbeta repertoire sequencing, expression microarrays and whole-exome sequencing. The five patients had tumors of stage T1-T3 N0M0, with maximum diameters ranging from roughly 4.2 to 10 cm. Hepatocellular carcinoma (four) or combined HCC and intrahepatic cholangiocarcinoma (one) was present in the five patients, who were three men and two women aged 30 to 69 years. Reproducibility between technical replicate repertoires was high, with correlation coefficients above 0.95 and mean shared-clone rates roughly 0.87. A total of 35 or so specimens from 5 patients underwent TCRbeta repertoire sequencing, comprising roughly 25 tumor regions, 5 adjacent noncancerous liver tissues and 5 peripheral blood samples.

The germline V gene gives CDR1 as MNHEY and CDR2 as SVGAGI. Including the terminal cysteine and phenylalanine, the CDR3 comprises 11 residues. Only the CDR3 part of the read is kept: 33 bases, read in frame from the first base. Trimming at the junction amounts to 5 bases on V and 5 bases on J, and the germline ends lie 7 bases apart. This clonotype was observed at least ten times. Its specific antigen is unknown. One base away there is no much larger clone; base qualities are not given. The paper as a whole reports these results and caveats: Only the TCR beta chain was sequenced, so true repertoire diversity is likely underestimated because unpaired alpha chains were not captured. Because the samples were bulk and unsorted, CD4+ and CD8+ T cell repertoires could not be compared. A significantly larger repertoire fraction was made up by the top 250 clones in tumors than in blood (p = 0.039). Repertoire overlap was found to be higher between tumor regions (mean around 36%) than between tumor-adjacent (about 17%) or tumor-blood (around 14%) pairs, consistent with antigen-driven expansion. With just a handful of patients in the study, the authors point out that the findings should be validated in a larger study.

RNA from unsorted whole blood was extracted with TRIzol reagent, and germline DNA was obtained with the DNeasy Blood & Tissue kit. Patients had chronic HBV infection and were treatment-naive at sampling. Before surgery, approximately 3.6 milliliters of peripheral blood were drawn into K2EDTA tubes. Using a constant-region primer and ProtoScript II reverse transcriptase, TCRbeta-specific cDNA was reverse-transcribed from approximately 0.5 ug total RNA. Construction of the TCRbeta libraries relied on three nested rounds of multiplex PCR, following a slightly modified ARM-PCR procedure. Multiplex TRBV1-TRBV30 forward primers and a Cbeta reverse primer were used in the first two PCR rounds, each of which was run for roughly 10 cycles. A final 25-cycle PCR with Deep VentR polymerase added sample barcodes and Illumina adapters. Before sequencing, amplicons between 200 and 500 bp were purified from gel using a QIAquick gel extraction kit. TCRbeta amplicons were sequenced on an Illumina HiSeq 2500 with 250-bp paired-end reads. Concerning the study's data processing: Reads were quality-trimmed with Trimmomatic v0.33, and paired reads were merged with FLASH v1.2.11 to recover full CDR3 sequences. MiGEC v1.2.1b assigned V, D and J germline segments to the rearranged TCRbeta sequences. VDJtools v1.0.0 computed clonotype statistics and Shannon-Wiener diversity indices. Except for diversity analysis, only each sample's 250 most abundant clonotypes were used in subsequent analyses to reduce sampling bias. The public sequencing data were trimmed at Q25 with fastp and processed into clonotypes with MiXCR by TCRdb, which kept only in-frame beta chains. Rows are unified per CDR3 protein, each entry keeping the most common DNA and genes. The authors' filters were not applied to this entry. In this sample the table shows fewer than 400,000 distinct CDR3 sequences, about 60% of which occur a single time. Around 9.5% of the sample belongs to the ten largest clones.

The chain is encoded by TRBV6-5 joined to TRBJ2-7; the D gene is not confidently resolved. Sequences were obtained from peripheral blood. The sequence was obtained from a man aged 35 to 55 with primary liver carcinoma and hepatitis B virus infection. The DNA is TGTGCCAGCAGTCCCGGGCACGAGCAGTACTTC. Its product reads: CASSPGHEQYF.